This entry lists 30 T cell receptor beta chains sequenced from one sample in a study of T cells in localized non-small cell lung cancer. Libraries were prepared by immunoSEQ multiplex PCR; TCRdb keeps only in-frame clonotypes and omits some of them. The sample carries several hundred clones, approximately 24% recorded once. The specimen was normal lung tissue next to the tumor, collected before any cancer treatment. The receptors were gathered from a male donor older than 55 with stage I lung adenocarcinoma.

By share of the sample, this clone is large. The rearrangement joins TRBV11-3 to TRBJ1-1; D gene unclear. The ends were cut back, 0 bases at V and 3 bases at J, with 8 bases in the middle. CDR1 is SGHNT and CDR2 is YENEEA in the germline V gene. This CDR3 has 14 amino acids. The CDR3 DNA reads TGTGCCAGCAGCTTAGATCTCCCGGACACTGAAGCTTTCTTT. Its translation is CASSLDLPDTEAFF.

By frequency in the sample, this clone is large (0.1 to 1%). The chain is built from TRBV6-8 and TRBJ1-2; D is undetermined. The CDR3 is made up of 12 amino acids. V gave up 4 bases and J gave up 8 bases, with 11 bases separating them. CDR1 and CDR2 (germline): MNHGY, SAAAGT. CDR3 coding DNA: TGTGCCAGCAGTTTAGTGGGAGACGGCTACACCTTC. Its translation is CASSLVGDGYTF.

This clone was observed a handful of times. The gene calls are TRBV9 and TRBJ2-5, with D perhaps TRBD1 (6 bases). CDR3 length: 15 residues. From germline, CDR1 is SGDLS and CDR2 YYNGEE. V gave up 1 base and J gave up 1 base, with 11 bases separating them. CDR3 nucleotides: TGTGCCAGCAGCGTACAAAACAGGGCCCAAGAGACCCAGTACTTC. Protein product: CASSVQNRAQETQYF.

This chain joins TRBV19 and TRBJ1-4, with D unresolved. Trimming took off 5 bases at V and 8 bases at J, with 15 bases between the two ends. Germline V gene data show CDR1 as LNHDA and CDR2 as SQIVND (reference sequence). This CDR3 region has 14 residues. The chain's CDR3 is CASSAQHGSEKLFF. The DNA for the CDR3 is TGTGCCAGTAGTGCACAACACGGGTCCGAAAAACTGTTTTTT.

By sample fraction, this clone is large. This chain links TRBV11-3 with TRBJ1-2; 8 bases fit TRBD1. The CDR3 length is 15 residues. The germline gives CDR1 SGHNT, CDR2 YENEEA. V gave up 5 bases and J gave up 3 bases; unmatched junction bases: 8. The CDR3 DNA is TGTGCCAGCAGCAGCGCCCCACAGGGGGACTATGGCTACACCTTC. Translated, it gives CASSSAPQGDYGYTF. The entire variable domain, with the rest obtained from reference TRBV11-3 and TRBJ1-2, is as follows: EAGVVQSPRYKIIEKKQPVAFWCNPISGHNTLYWYLQNLGQGPELLIRYENEEAVDDSQLPKDRFSAERLKGVDSTLKIQPAELGDSAVYLCASSSAPQGDYGYTFGSGTRLTVV.

This clone was seen more than once but under ten times. V and J are TRBV9 and TRBJ2-2; 7 positions agree with TRBD1. The CDR3 consists of 15 residues. V shed 2 bases, J shed 5 bases, and the junction held 6 bases outside the gene matches. CDR1 is SGDLS and CDR2 is YYNGEE in the germline V gene. CDR3 DNA sequence: TGTGCCAGCAGCGTTAAGGGGGCTTCGACCGGGGAGCTGTTTTTT. Protein sequence: CASSVKGASTGELFF.

This clone was counted only a few times. V is TRBV9 and J is TRBJ2-1; D is unresolved. V was pared by 3 bases and J by 2 bases, with 12 bases between. The CDR3 length is 15 residues. CDR1 and CDR2 from the germline V gene are SGDLS and YYNGEE. In DNA, the CDR3 is TGTGCCAGCAGCGCCGACGACGTTACCTACAATGAGCAGTTCTTC. It encodes CASSADDVTYNEQFF. The whole variable domain, remainder taken from reference TRBV9 and TRBJ2-1, is DSGVTQTPKHLITATGQRVTLRCSPRSGDLSVYWYQQSLDQGLQFLIQYYNGEERAKGNILERFSAQQFPDLHSELNLSSLELGDSALYFCASSADDVTYNEQFFGPGTRLTVL.

By its share, this clone is hyperexpanded (1% or more). This chain connects TRBV18 to TRBJ2-3, with D uncertain. The V end was cut by 2 bases, the J end by 7 bases, with 13 bases between. The germline gives CDR1 KGHSH, CDR2 LQKENI. The CDR3 spans 14 residues. The CDR3 loop reads CASSPGEGEHTQYF. Written as DNA, the CDR3 is TGTGCCAGCTCACCAGGAGAAGGTGAACATACGCAGTATTTT.

This clone was detected only a few times. This chain joins TRBV7-5 and TRBJ1-1. TRBV7-5 is shown as a pseudogene. The CDR3 has 14 amino acids. Here the CDR3 DNA reads TGTGCCAGCAGCTTAATGTGGAGGGCCACTGAAGCTTTCTTT. It translates to CASSLMWRATEAFF.

This rearrangement joins TRBV6-8 to TRBJ1-1; maybe TRBD1 (6 bases). Trimming took off 6 bases at V and 6 bases at J, with 14 bases between the two ends. The CDR3 consists of 13 residues. Per the germline V gene, CDR1 is MNHGY and CDR2 is SAAAGT. The CDR3 sequence is CASSNPRGSEAFF. The CDR3 coding sequence is TGTGCCAGCAGCAACCCCAGGGGCTCTGAAGCTTTCTTT.

This clone is large in the sample. V gene TRBV19 combines with J gene TRBJ2-3, with D perhaps being TRBD1 or TRBD2 (5 bases each). Between the trimmed V and J ends, which lost 5 bases and 0 bases, there was a span of 15 bases. The CDR3 consists of 16 residues. Germline CDR1 is LNHDA and CDR2 is SQIVND (reference sequence). The CDR3 loop is CASSARDGASTDTQYF. The CDR3 region has the DNA TGTGCCAGTAGTGCGAGGGACGGAGCTAGCACAGATACGCAGTATTTT.

The chain links TRBV12-5 to TRBJ1-4; 7 positions match TRBD1. Germline V gene lookup returns CDR1 LGHNT and CDR2 FRNRAP. The V gene end was trimmed by 4 bases and the J gene end by 5 bases; junction bases not matched to a gene: 4. CDR3 length: 14 amino acids. The CDR3 sequence is CASGSGGVNEKLFF. CDR3 DNA sequence: TGTGCTAGTGGTTCAGGGGGGGTCAATGAAAAACTGTTTTTT.

Sample share makes this clone medium-sized (0.01 to 0.1%). V and J are TRBV11-3 and TRBJ1-2; TRBD1 matches at 9 bases. J lost 6 bases, V lost 5 bases, and 7 bases had no gene match. This CDR3 contains 14 residues. CDR1 is SGHNT, CDR2 YENEEA, per germline. The CDR3 spells CASSLLTGGDGYTF. CDR3 DNA sequence: TGTGCCAGCAGCCTCCTCACAGGGGGCGATGGCTACACCTTC.

The chain links TRBV6-8 to TRBJ2-5; 9 bases fit TRBD2. V was clipped by 2 bases and J by 3 bases; unmatched bases: 4. This CDR3 region has 15 residues. Germline V CDR1 and CDR2: MNHGY, SAAAGT. For the CDR3, the DNA is TGTGCCAGCAGTTACGAAGCGGGGGGAGAAGAGACCCAGTACTTC. Translated, it gives CASSYEAGGEETQYF.

The chain links TRBV6-8 to TRBJ2-5, with D uncertain. The CDR3 runs to 14 residues. Germline V gene sequence: CDR1 MNHGY, CDR2 SAAAGT. V was shortened by 2 bases and J by 0 bases, with 7 bases between the two germline ends. DNA for the CDR3: TGTGCCAGCAGTTACGGACGGGACCAAGAGACCCAGTACTTC. It translates to CASSYGRDQETQYF.

This clone is large by share. The chain couples TRBV9 to TRBJ1-6; TRBD1 matches 11 bases. CDR3 length: 13 residues. The germline V gene has CDR1 SGDLS and CDR2 YYNGEE. With 10 bases clipped from V and 9 bases from J, the junction kept 6 bases outside the gene matches. This CDR3 reads CAGGQGASSPLHF. The DNA for the CDR3 is TGTGCCGGAGGACAGGGGGCATCTTCACCCCTCCACTTT.

The chain carries TRBV19 and TRBJ1-2; 9 positions match TRBD1. V gave up 0 bases and J gave up 5 bases; unmatched junction bases: 10. This CDR3 spans 17 amino acids. The germline CDR1 and CDR2 sequences are LNHDA and SQIVND (reference sequence). The CDR3 bases are TGTGCCAGTAGTATAGATGTACAGACAGGGGGGAAGTATGGCTACACCTTC. Encoded protein: CASSIDVQTGGKYGYTF. The complete variable domain, with remaining parts taken from reference TRBV19 and TRBJ1-2, reads DGGITQSPKYLFRKEGQNVTLSCEQNLNHDAMYWYRQDPGQGLRLIYYSQIVNDFQKGDIAEGYSVSREKKESFPLTVTSAQKNPTAFYLCASSIDVQTGGKYGYTFGSGTRLTVV.

V usage is TRBV19 and J usage is TRBJ1-3, with D uncertain. In germline, CDR1 is LNHDA, CDR2 SQIVND (reference sequence). V gave up 10 bases and J gave up 0 bases, with 10 bases separating them. This CDR3 comprises 13 residues. CDR3 DNA sequence: TGTGCCATCACCGGGAGCTCTGGAAACACCATATATTTT. This sequence encodes CAITGSSGNTIYF.

The rearrangement uses TRBV6-8 and TRBJ2-1; D gene ambiguous. V was pared by 0 bases and J by 5 bases, with 17 bases between. CDR3 size: 17 residues. The V gene's germline CDR1 is MNHGY and CDR2 SAAAGT. The CDR3 region has the DNA TGTGCCAGCAGTTACTCGAGTTCCGCCGGCAGGAACAATGAGCAGTTCTTC. Amino acids: CASSYSSSAGRNNEQFF.

V and J are TRBV5-1 and TRBJ1-2; a weak D match, TRBD1 (5 bases). Trimming removed 1 base from V and 2 bases from J, with 12 bases in between. Looked up from germline, CDR1 is SGHRS and CDR2 is YFSETQ. The CDR3 covers 15 residues. The CDR3 spells CASSLTGPTNYGYTF. In DNA form, the CDR3 reads TGCGCCAGCAGCTTGACAGGCCCTACGAACTATGGCTACACCTTC. Based on the CDR3 plus reference TRBV5-1 and TRBJ1-2, the full variable domain is KAGVTQTPRYLIKTRGQQVTLSCSPISGHRSVSWYQQTPGQGLQFLFEYFSETQRNKGNFPGRFSGRQFSNSRSEMNVSTLELGDSALYLCASSLTGPTNYGYTFGSGTRLTVV.

In nucleotides, the CDR3 is TGTGCCAGTCGACACCTCGGAGGCAGCAATCAGCCCCAGCATTTT. It yields the protein CASRHLGGSNQPQHF. The chain recombines TRBV19 with TRBJ1-5; D call uncertain. The germline CDR1 and CDR2 sequences are LNHDA and SQIVND (reference sequence). The V end was cut by 8 bases, the J end by 1 base, with 15 bases between. The CDR3 totals 15 residues. Variable domain in full (rest from reference TRBV19 and TRBJ1-5): DGGITQSPKYLFRKEGQNVTLSCEQNLNHDAMYWYRQDPGQGLRLIYYSQIVNDFQKGDIAEGYSVSREKKESFPLTVTSAQKNPTAFYLCASRHLGGSNQPQHFGDGTRLSIL.

V gene TRBV6-1 combines with J gene TRBJ2-3; D is unclear. V was shortened by 1 base and J by 6 bases, with 14 bases between the two germline ends. Germline CDR1 MNHNS, CDR2 SASEGT. The CDR3 runs 15 residues. The CDR3 coding sequence is TGTGCCAGCAGTGAAGTAGGTAGGGAACGGGATACGCAGTATTTT. It is translated as CASSEVGRERDTQYF.

The gene calls are TRBV6-8 and TRBJ2-3; D unclear. The ends were cut back, 6 bases at V and 6 bases at J, with 13 bases in the middle. The CDR3 covers 13 residues. Germline CDR1 and CDR2: MNHGY and SAAAGT. The CDR3 protein is CASRATGSDTQYF. The CDR3 DNA is TGTGCCAGCAGGGCTACTGGCTCGGATACGCAGTATTTT.

By its share, this clone is medium-sized. The rearrangement joins TRBV11-3 to TRBJ2-2; 12 nucleotides agree with TRBD1. Germline CDR1 is SGHNT and CDR2 is YENEEA. The CDR3 contains 17 residues. J gave up 6 bases and V 3 bases, and 8 bases lay outside the gene matches. CDR3 sequence: CASSLGPGQGAAGELFF. CDR3 nucleotides: TGTGCCAGCAGCTTGGGACCGGGACAGGGGGCTGCCGGGGAGCTGTTTTTT.

This clone showed up just a few times. The chain links TRBV6-8 to TRBJ1-5, with 9 positions matching TRBD1. This CDR3 comprises 16 residues. Germline-derived CDR1 and CDR2 are MNHGY and SAAAGT. The junction had 5 bases not matched to a gene; V was cut back by 5 bases and J by 0 bases. CDR3 DNA sequence: TGTGCCAGCAGTCTCTGGACAGGGGATAGCAATCAGCCCCAGCATTTT. It specifies CASSLWTGDSNQPQHF.

This chain connects TRBV7-6 to TRBJ1-1; tentative D call: TRBD1 (6 bases). Germline V lookup: CDR1 SGHVS, CDR2 FNYEAQ. V was cut by 8 bases and J by 3 bases, with 16 bases left in between. CDR3 length: 14 amino acids. CDR3 sequence (DNA): TGTGCCAGCTCGCAATTTCAGGGGTACACTGAAGCTTTCTTT. Its translation is CASSQFQGYTEAFF.

A few counts support this clone. The gene calls are TRBV6-8 and TRBJ1-2; tentative D call: TRBD1 (5 bases). Germline V gene data show CDR1 as MNHGY and CDR2 as SAAAGT. There are 15 residues in the CDR3. Trimming cost V 5 bases and J 1 base, with 14 bases left between them. Here the CDR3 reads CASSRDPLRNYGYTF. The CDR3 DNA reads as TGTGCCAGCAGTCGGGACCCCCTCCGTAACTATGGCTACACCTTC.

This clone is judged medium-sized. The DNA for the CDR3 is TGTGCCAGCAGCTTAGTGACAGATTCACCCCTCCACTTT. Its protein product is CASSLVTDSPLHF. This chain joins TRBV7-2 and TRBJ1-6; a weak D match, TRBD1 (5 bases). Germline V gene data show CDR1 as SGHTA and CDR2 as FQGNSA. V was clipped by 1 base and J by 8 bases, with 6 bases between them. The CDR3 is 13 amino acids.

In its sample, this clone ranks as medium-sized (0.01 to 0.1%). V is TRBV11-3 and J is TRBJ1-2; 9 bases fit TRBD1. Germline CDR1 reads SGHNT; CDR2 reads YENEEA. V gave up 0 bases and J gave up 5 bases; unmatched junction bases: 10. CDR3 length: 17 residues. CDR3: CASSLERDRALLYGYTF. The CDR3, as DNA: TGTGCCAGCAGCTTAGAAAGGGACAGGGCCTTACTTTATGGCTACACCTTC.

This clone was seen only a few times. CDR3 residues: CASSWGGGGANTEAFF. The CDR3 nucleotides read TGTGCCAGCAGCTGGGGGGGCGGCGGGGCGAACACTGAAGCTTTCTTT. This sequence joins TRBV7-5 and TRBJ1-1. TRBV7-5 is annotated as a pseudogene. The CDR3 loop spans 16 amino acids.